Sequencing of this T cell receptor beta chain was carried out in a study of beta chain features in type 1 diabetes. Study observations and caveats: A moderate, significant TCRB CDR3 shortening appeared in type 1 diabetes across four CD4+ subsets. In type 1 diabetes patients, VDJ junctions had fewer insertions; deletions at these junctions were more frequent.

This clone was seen a few times. The antigen is not known. Since all of the isolated RNA was reverse transcribed, expressed TCRB transcripts were what got sequenced. Mean read depth for naive, central memory and regulatory T cell samples was about 3.4 million reads. Assay used: immunoSEQ multiplex PCR; TCRdb lists only in-frame clones, some missing. The sample shows 900,000 or so clones, under 20% of them seen only once. The junction had 16 bases not matched to a gene; V was cut back by 6 bases and J by 5 bases. The germline gives CDR1 SQVTM, CDR2 ANQGSEA. CDR3 length: 16 amino acids. V usage is TRBV29-1 and J usage is TRBJ2-5; 9 positions match TRBD2. The sequence was obtained from a woman between 18 and 29 years old in good health. Sequenced: naive CD4+ T cells from blood. The CDR3 protein is CSVGGGREGNSETQYF. CDR3 coding DNA: TGCAGCGTGGGAGGAGGGCGGGAGGGTAATTCCGAGACCCAGTACTTC.